These 27 T cell receptor beta chains were sequenced from one sample in a study of blood T cell repertoires in COVID-19. TCRdb keeps only in-frame clones here, not all; method: immunoSEQ multiplex PCR. This sample has approximately 70,000 clones; 80% to 85% occur once, and the top ten carry 9.7%. The sample consisted of peripheral blood. The receptors shown here come from a woman of 80 years or more with acute or convalescent COVID-19.

The chain is built from TRBV3-1 (or the pseudogene TRBV3-2) and TRBJ2-3; D is possibly TRBD2 (7 bases). The CDR3 sequence is 17 residues long. CDR1 LGHDT and CDR2 YNNKEL come from the germline V gene (reference sequence). V was trimmed by 0 bases and J by 1 base, leaving 14 bases between them. The CDR3 protein is CASSQDVGGPRTDTQYF. CDR3 DNA: TGTGCCAGCAGCCAAGATGTGGGGGGGCCGCGCACAGATACGCAGTATTTT.

The rearrangement uses TRBV6-4 and TRBJ1-2; possible D gene TRBD1, 5 bases. The CDR3 is 14 residues long. The germline gives CDR1 MRHNA, CDR2 SNTAGT. Deletions cut 1 base from V and 5 bases from J, with 11 bases between. The CDR3 coding sequence is TGTGCCAGCAGTGACTACCTAGGGGCATATGGCTACACCTTC. Residues: CASSDYLGAYGYTF.

The rearrangement uses TRBV7-2 and TRBJ1-2, with TRBD1 as a possible D gene (6 bases). This CDR3 is built from 16 residues. The V gene's germline CDR1 is SGHTA and CDR2 FQGNSA. The germline V and J ends were trimmed by 2 bases and 0 bases, with 13 bases remaining between them. The CDR3 region is CASSLRGFGANYGYTF. The CDR3 coding sequence is TGTGCCAGCAGCTTAAGGGGGTTTGGAGCTAACTATGGCTACACCTTC.

Concerning this clone itself: A junction boundary mismatches the germline segment, possibly from a read error. This chain links TRBV7-7 with TRBJ2-1; the match to TRBD1 covers 11 bases. Per the germline V gene, CDR1 is SSHAT and CDR2 is FNYEAQ (reference sequence). There are 17 residues in the CDR3. CDR3 sequence: CASSSGTGGSPDNEQFF. The CDR3 coding sequence is TGTGCTAGCAGCTCCGGGACAGGGGGTTCCCCCGACAATGAGCAGTTCTTC.

This rearrangement joins TRBV5-1 to TRBJ2-5, with TRBD1 identical over 10 bases. The CDR3 loop spans 15 amino acids. Germline loops: CDR1 SGHRS, CDR2 YFSETQ. Germline trimming cut 2 bases from V and 5 bases from J; bases unmatched to any gene: 6. The CDR3 loop is CASSFRQGAGETQYF. The CDR3 DNA reads TGCGCCAGCAGCTTTCGACAGGGGGCAGGGGAGACCCAGTACTTC.

This rearrangement joins TRBV27 to TRBJ1-2; 7 bases are a match to TRBD1. The CDR3 runs 15 residues. V was clipped by 5 bases and J by 4 bases; unmatched bases: 10. The V gene's germline CDR1 is MNHEY and CDR2 SMNVEV (reference sequence). The CDR3 nucleotides are TGTGCCAGCAGTCCGGATAAACAGGGGATCTATGGCTACACCTTC. This translates into CASSPDKQGIYGYTF.

This chain uses TRBV2 with TRBJ2-1, with TRBD2 matching over 8 bases. Germline V lookup: CDR1 SNHLY, CDR2 FYNNEI. The CDR3 totals 15 residues. The junction had 5 bases not matched to a gene; V was cut back by 5 bases and J by 2 bases. The CDR3 is CASSQGSGAYNEQFF. CDR3 nucleotides: TGTGCCAGCAGTCAAGGTAGCGGGGCCTACAATGAGCAGTTCTTC.

The sample holds one count of this clone. The chain uses TRBV6-2 or TRBV6-3 and TRBJ2-2; D is unresolved. Trimming took off 3 bases at V and 6 bases at J, with 5 bases between the two ends. Germline CDR1 and CDR2: MNHEY and SVGEGT. The CDR3 runs to 12 residues. The CDR3 protein is CASSYLAGELFF. In DNA, the CDR3 is TGTGCCAGCAGTTATTTAGCCGGGGAGCTGTTTTTT.

The rearrangement links TRBV7-9 to TRBJ2-7; perhaps TRBD1 as D (6 bases). Germline-derived CDR1 and CDR2 are SEHNR and FQNEAQ (reference sequence). V was trimmed by 4 bases and J by 0 bases, leaving 19 bases between them. This CDR3 contains 17 residues. The CDR3 DNA reads as TGTGCCAGCAGCTCCACCGTGGGGACAACTCTCTCCTACGAGCAGTACTTC. It translates to CASSSTVGTTLSYEQYF.

The chain couples TRBV11-2 to TRBJ1-6, with 9 bases fitting TRBD1. The germline CDR1 and CDR2 sequences are SGHAT and FQNNGV. J was trimmed by 9 bases and V by 5 bases; bases with no gene match: 11. This CDR3 spans 16 amino acids. CDR3 nucleotides: TGTGCCAGCAGCCCCAATCCGGGACAGGGAGTTTCACCCCTCCACTTT. This encodes CASSPNPGQGVSPLHF.

The V and J genes are TRBV6-5 and TRBJ2-5; 7 bases fit TRBD1. Germline assignment: CDR1 MNHEY and CDR2 SVGAGI. The CDR3 loop spans 15 amino acids. Germline trimming cut 8 bases from V and 0 bases from J; bases unmatched to any gene: 9. In nucleotides, the CDR3 is TGTGCCAGCTCGCTAGGCCAGGGGGACCAAGAGACCCAGTACTTC. Its translation is CASSLGQGDQETQYF.

The gene calls are TRBV6-5 and TRBJ2-7, with 11 bases that match TRBD1. In germline, CDR1 is MNHEY, CDR2 SVGAGI. The V segment lost 2 bases and the J segment 6 bases; nucleotides outside the gene matches: 6. The CDR3 runs 15 residues. Written as DNA, the CDR3 is TGTGCCAGCAGTTACGGGACAGGGGGTTTCGGCGAGCAGTACTTC. It specifies CASSYGTGGFGEQYF.

V gene TRBV5-4 combines with J gene TRBJ1-2; perhaps TRBD1 as D (6 bases). CDR1 SGHNT and CDR2 YYREEE come from the germline V gene (reference sequence). Trimming pared 0 bases from V and 7 bases from J, leaving 13 bases between. The CDR3 contains 14 residues. CDR3: CASSLEGGAFGYTF. CDR3 DNA: TGTGCCAGCAGCTTGGAGGGGGGGGCCTTTGGCTACACCTTC.

V is TRBV9 and J is TRBJ2-7; 9 positions match TRBD1. The CDR3 has 15 amino acids. The junction had 11 bases not matched to a gene; V was cut back by 4 bases and J by 6 bases. Germline V gives CDR1 SGDLS, CDR2 YYNGEE. The CDR3 sequence is CASSFQGGQGGEQYF. As DNA, the CDR3 is TGTGCCAGCAGCTTCCAGGGGGGACAGGGTGGCGAGCAGTACTTC. The full variable domain, with the rest looked up from reference TRBV9 and TRBJ2-7, is DSGVTQTPKHLITATGQRVTLRCSPRSGDLSVYWYQQSLDQGLQFLIQYYNGEERAKGNILERFSAQQFPDLHSELNLSSLELGDSALYFCASSFQGGQGGEQYFGPGTRLTVT.

The rearrangement joins TRBV18 to TRBJ2-5, with D tentatively TRBD1 (6 bases). The CDR3 extends over 15 amino acids. Trimming removed 3 bases at V and 2 bases at J, with 13 bases between. Germline assignment: CDR1 KGHSH and CDR2 LQKENI. Here the CDR3 reads CASSPEQGMQETQYF. DNA of the CDR3: TGTGCCAGCTCACCTGAACAGGGAATGCAAGAGACCCAGTACTTC.

In DNA form, the CDR3 reads TGCAGCGTGGGACAGATGAACACTGAAGCTTTCTTT. It is translated as CSVGQMNTEAFF. The chain employs TRBV29-1 and TRBJ1-1, with 7 bases aligning to TRBD1. Germline V gene sequence: CDR1 SQVTM, CDR2 ANQGSEA. J gave up 0 bases and V 6 bases, and 1 base lay outside the gene matches. The length of the CDR3 is 12 residues. Filled out from reference TRBV29-1 and TRBJ1-1, the complete variable domain reads SAVISQKPSRDICQRGTSLTIQCQVDSQVTMMFWYRQQPGQSLTLIATANQGSEATYESGFVIDKFPISRPNLTFSTLTVSNMSPEDSSIYLCSVGQMNTEAFFGQGTRLTVV.

The chain uses TRBV19 and TRBJ1-5; TRBD1 aligns across 10 bases. Germline CDR1 is LNHDA and CDR2 is SQIVND (reference sequence). The CDR3 has 15 amino acids. Trimming at V came to 6 bases and at J to 7 bases, leaving 9 bases not matched to a gene. DNA of the CDR3: TGTGCCAGTAGCACGGGGACAGGGGCAGCCCAGCCCCAGCATTTT. This sequence encodes CASSTGTGAAQPQHF.

To note about this clone: This sequence may be a read error, since a much larger clone differs from it by one base. Other DNA sequences of this sample code for an identical CDR3. The chain employs TRBV7-8 and TRBJ1-6, with D uncertain. Germline CDR1 SGHVS, CDR2 FQNEAQ. The CDR3 runs 15 residues. V shed 1 base and J shed 0 bases, with 4 bases lying between them. CDR3: CASSLVSSYNSPLHF. CDR3 in DNA: TGTGCCAGCAGCTTAGTCAGCTCCTATAATTCACCCCTCCACTTT.

The V gene is TRBV30, the J gene TRBJ1-2; D unresolved. The CDR3 contains 13 residues. Trimming shortened V by 0 bases and J by 8 bases, and 13 bases separated the two germline ends. CDR1 is GTSNPN, CDR2 SVGIG, per germline (reference sequence). Here the CDR3 DNA reads TGTGCCTGGAGTGTCGGCCCCCCGGGAGGCTACACCTTC. It specifies CAWSVGPPGGYTF.

The J gene is TRBJ2-2, the V gene TRBV21-1; the table assigns TRBD2, which was not confirmed against the DNA. TRBV21-1 constitutes a pseudogene. The CDR3 is made up of 15 amino acids. The CDR3 loop reads CASSQGLAVTGELFF. The CDR3 nucleotides read TGTGCCAGCAGCCAGGGACTAGCGGTGACCGGGGAGCTGTTTTTT.

The chain carries TRBV7-8 and TRBJ2-5; D unclear. V was shortened by 1 base and J by 7 bases, with 7 bases between the two germline ends. CDR1 SGHVS and CDR2 FQNEAQ come from the germline V gene. This CDR3 comprises 12 residues. In nucleotides, the CDR3 is TGTGCCAGCAGCTTAGGTGTCGGGACCCAGTACTTC. Translated: CASSLGVGTQYF.

This clone has only one observation. The chain recombines TRBV30 with TRBJ1-5, with unresolved D. Per the germline V gene, CDR1 is GTSNPN and CDR2 is SVGIG (reference sequence). The CDR3 totals 14 residues. Trimming took 0 bases from V and 5 from J, leaving 11 bases between them. The CDR3 region has the DNA TGTGCCTGGAGTGTACGAGGGTTCGATCAGCCCCAGCATTTT. Its translation: CAWSVRGFDQPQHF.

This clone was detected only once. CDR3 coding DNA: TGTGCCAGCAGCTTAGTAGTTAGCGGGGTAGTTAATGAGCAGTTCTTC. The encoded protein is CASSLVVSGVVNEQFF. The chain combines TRBV11-2 with TRBJ2-1, with 8 bases aligning to TRBD2. From germline, CDR1 is SGHAT and CDR2 FQNNGV. With 1 base clipped from V and 7 bases from J, the junction kept 9 bases outside the gene matches. The CDR3 totals 16 residues.

This clone has just a few counts. The rearrangement joins TRBV6-1 to TRBJ1-6, with D maybe TRBD1 (5 bases). V lost 2 bases, J lost 9 bases, and 14 bases lay in between. CDR1 MNHNS and CDR2 SASEGT come from the germline V gene. The CDR3 has 15 residues. The CDR3 DNA reads as TGTGCCAGCAGTGAATATGGGGGGAGAAGTTCACCCCTCCACTTT. The encoded protein is CASSEYGGRSSPLHF.

This clone was counted between two and nine times. This sequence joins TRBV4-1 and TRBJ1-2; 10 bases map to TRBD1. V shed 4 bases, J shed 4 bases, and the junction held 3 bases outside the gene matches. Germline CDR1 MGHRA, CDR2 YSYEKL. The CDR3 consists of 14 residues. This CDR3 is CASSLDRGSYGYTF. The CDR3 DNA follows: TGCGCCAGCAGCCTGGACAGGGGGAGCTATGGCTACACCTTC.

V usage is TRBV5-6 and J usage is TRBJ1-6, with no clear D. This CDR3 has 16 amino acids. Trimming removed 6 bases from V and 0 bases from J, with 13 bases in between. Germline lookup yields CDR1 SGHDT and CDR2 YYEEEE. The CDR3 sequence is CASTSRGSSYNSPLHF. The CDR3 DNA sequence: TGTGCCAGCACCTCGAGAGGGAGCTCCTATAATTCACCCCTCCACTTT.

The chain joins TRBV7-6 to TRBJ2-1, with 15 bases that match TRBD2. The CDR3 sequence is 16 residues long. Germline CDR1 is SGHVS and CDR2 is FNYEAQ. J gave up 6 bases and V 4 bases, and 4 bases lay outside the gene matches. The CDR3 spells CASSSGLAGGVNEQFF. DNA for the CDR3: TGTGCCAGCAGCTCAGGACTAGCGGGGGGGGTCAATGAGCAGTTCTTC.